The 29 T cell receptor beta chains given below trace back to one sample, sequenced in a study of shared clonotypes between healthy human individuals. Assay: immunoSEQ multiplex PCR; the TCRdb copy retains only in-frame clones and omits some. The profile covers about 600,000 clones, with around 97% appearing a single time and approximately 0.057% taken by the ten largest. The sample comprised naive CD4+ T cells sorted from blood. As to subset: CD45RA+ positively selected. The receptors were sampled from a woman in her twenties or thirties in good health.

The chain has TRBV21-1 and TRBJ2-5; TRBD2 is the table's D call, not checked against the DNA. TRBV21-1 has pseudogene status. This CDR3 has 11 residues. CDR3 region: CASSPTRTQYF. CDR3 DNA: TGTGCCAGCAGCCCCACTAGGACCCAGTACTTC.

This clone occurred once. The chain combines TRBV29-1 with TRBJ2-2; D remains ambiguous. CDR3 length equals 11 residues. The V end lost 7 bases, the J end lost 5 bases, and 8 bases lay between the germline ends. The germline V gene has CDR1 SQVTM and CDR2 ANQGSEA. CDR3 region: CSASRTGELFF. The CDR3 DNA reads as TGCAGCGCTTCACGGACCGGGGAGCTGTTTTTT.

This chain uses TRBV11-3 with TRBJ1-4, with 9 bases matching TRBD1. Germline trimming cut 4 bases from V and 4 bases from J; bases unmatched to any gene: 1. Germline lookup yields CDR1 SGHNT and CDR2 YENEEA. The length of the CDR3 is 14 residues. This CDR3 reads CASSSGQGNEKLFF. The DNA for the CDR3 is TGTGCCAGCAGCTCGGGACAGGGTAATGAAAAACTGTTTTTT.

V gene TRBV11-1 combines with J gene TRBJ2-7, with unresolved D. Germline V gives CDR1 SGHAT, CDR2 FQDESV (reference sequence). Trimming stripped 1 base from V and 0 bases from J, with 7 bases between. CDR3 length: 14 residues. The chain's CDR3 is CASSLGYISYEQYF. The CDR3 DNA reads TGTGCCAGCAGCTTAGGTTACATCTCCTACGAGCAGTACTTC.

This clone appeared a single time. V usage is TRBV30 and J usage is TRBJ1-3, with D hard to call. With 3 bases removed from V and 0 bases from J, the gap between germline ends came to 9 bases. The CDR3 runs 14 residues. CDR1 is GTSNPN and CDR2 is SVGIG in the germline V gene (reference sequence). The DNA for the CDR3 is TGTGCCTGGAGGGGAGCCATCTCTGGAAACACCATATATTTT. Protein sequence: CAWRGAISGNTIYF. Filled out from reference TRBV30 and TRBJ1-3, the complete variable domain reads SQTIHQWPATLVQPVGSPLSLECTVEGTSNPNLYWYRQAAGRGLQLLFYSVGIGQISSEVPQNLSASRPQDRQFILSSKKLLLSDSGFYLCAWRGAISGNTIYFGEGSWLTVV.

J is TRBJ1-4 and V is TRBV5-6; a weak D match, TRBD1 (6 bases). Trimming took off 0 bases at V and 9 bases at J, with 9 bases between the two ends. The CDR3 is 13 amino acids. The germline gives CDR1 SGHDT, CDR2 YYEEEE. Here the CDR3 DNA reads TGTGCCAGCAGCTTGGCTGGGGGCCAAAAACTGTTTTTT. Its translation is CASSLAGGQKLFF. Full variable domain (remainder filled in from reference TRBV5-6 and TRBJ1-4): DAGVTQSPTHLIKTRGQQVTLRCSPKSGHDTVSWYQQALGQGPQFIFQYYEEEERQRGNFPDRFSGHQFPNYSSELNVNALLLGDSALYLCASSLAGGQKLFFGSGTQLSVL.

Notes on this clone: This same CDR3 is encoded by further DNA sequences in the sample. The chain links TRBV6-5 to TRBJ2-1, with TRBD1 matching 8 bases. Germline values: CDR1 MNHEY, CDR2 SVGAGI. The CDR3 length is 13 residues. The ends lost 0 bases at V and 8 bases at J; junction bases unmatched: 0. CDR3 nucleotide sequence: TGTGCCAGCAGTTACTCCAGGGGGCATGAGCAGTTCTTC. Translation: CASSYSRGHEQFF.

The genes are TRBV4-1 and TRBJ2-7; 7 positions agree with TRBD1. The CDR3 totals 15 residues. CDR1 is MGHRA, CDR2 YSYEKL, per germline. The J segment lost 1 base and the V segment lost 3 bases, leaving 6 bases of the junction unmatched. CDR3 residues: CASSHPDRNSYEQYF. The CDR3 DNA reads as TGCGCCAGCAGCCACCCGGACAGGAATTCCTACGAGCAGTACTTC.

The genes are TRBV7-9 and TRBJ1-4; a possible D gene is TRBD1 (5 bases). Germline values: CDR1 SEHNR, CDR2 FQNEAQ (reference sequence). CDR3 size: 14 residues. Deletions cut 7 bases from V and 3 bases from J, with 12 bases between. The CDR3 loop reads CASTDPGPNEKLFF. As DNA, the CDR3 is TGTGCCAGCACCGACCCGGGGCCTAATGAAAAACTGTTTTTT.

This clone was seen once. V and J are TRBV29-1 and TRBJ2-3; no clear D. There are 14 residues in the CDR3. Germline lookup yields CDR1 SQVTM and CDR2 ANQGSEA. V dropped 6 bases and J dropped 4 bases, with 17 bases sitting between them. The CDR3 reads CSVALGTSADTQYF. CDR3 coding DNA: TGCAGCGTCGCCCTAGGAACCAGCGCAGATACGCAGTATTTT.

J is TRBJ1-5 and V is TRBV7-9; 7 bases map to TRBD1. With V trimmed by 0 bases and J by 7 bases, 12 bases remained unmatched. This CDR3 comprises 17 residues. The germline gives CDR1 SEHNR, CDR2 FQNEAQ (reference sequence). In nucleotides, the CDR3 is TGTGCCAGCAGCTTAGCGCTATCGACAGGGAGGGAGCAGCCCCAGCATTTT. It is translated as CASSLALSTGREQPQHF.

This clone appeared a single time. The CDR3 nucleotides are TGCGCCAGCAGCCAAGATGCTGGGACGGGATTGTTGACCTACGAGCAGTACTTC. It specifies CASSQDAGTGLLTYEQYF. This sequence joins TRBV4-1 and TRBJ2-7; tentatively, D is TRBD1 or TRBD2 (5 bases each). V shed 0 bases and J shed 2 bases, with 20 bases lying between them. CDR1 MGHRA and CDR2 YSYEKL come from the germline V gene. This CDR3 has 18 amino acids.

V and J are TRBV19 and TRBJ2-7, with 7 positions matching TRBD1. From germline, CDR1 is LNHDA and CDR2 SQIVND (reference sequence). The CDR3 covers 14 residues. V was pared by 6 bases and J by 2 bases, with 7 bases of the junction left unmatched. CDR3 coding DNA: TGTGCCAGTAGCCGACAGGGTGCCACCTACGAGCAGTACTTC. It yields the protein CASSRQGATYEQYF.

This clone has a single count. The chain couples TRBV7-9 to TRBJ1-1; D unresolved. Trimming shortened V by 5 bases and J by 5 bases, and 9 bases separated the two germline ends. The CDR3 length is 12 residues. Per germline, CDR1 SEHNR and CDR2 FQNEAQ (reference sequence). The CDR3 sequence is CASSIGYTEAFF. For the CDR3, the DNA is TGTGCCAGCAGCATAGGGTATACTGAAGCTTTCTTT.

With respect to this clone: Other DNA sequences of this sample code for an identical CDR3. The chain joins TRBV20-1 to TRBJ2-5; D unclear. Germline V lookup: CDR1 DFQATT, CDR2 SNEGSKA (reference sequence). The ends were cut back, 3 bases at V and 4 bases at J, with 3 bases in the middle. This CDR3 has 10 residues. The CDR3 loop reads CSARGETQYF. DNA of the CDR3: TGCAGTGCTAGGGGAGAGACCCAGTACTTC.

The V and J genes are TRBV4-1 and TRBJ2-7; 7 bases line up with TRBD2. V dropped 5 bases and J dropped 0; count of bases not matched to a gene: 4. Per germline, CDR1 MGHRA and CDR2 YSYEKL. This CDR3 has 14 residues. CDR3 sequence: CASSWGGTSYEQYF. In nucleotides, the CDR3 is TGCGCCAGCAGCTGGGGGGGTACCTCCTACGAGCAGTACTTC.

The sample holds one count of this clone. The gene calls are TRBV5-4 and TRBJ2-3; 11 bases are a match to TRBD2. The CDR3 covers 16 residues. Germline CDR1 reads SGHNT; CDR2 reads YYREEE (reference sequence). V shed 0 bases, J shed 3 bases, and the junction held 3 bases outside the gene matches. CDR3 nucleotide sequence: TGTGCCAGCAGCTTGGTCCTAGCGGGAGGTACAGATACGCAGTATTTT. This codes for CASSLVLAGGTDTQYF.

The chain is built from TRBV7-6 and TRBJ1-3; D gene uncertain. In germline, CDR1 is SGHVS, CDR2 FNYEAQ. Trimming stripped 3 bases from V and 2 bases from J, with 17 bases between. This CDR3 is built from 17 residues. The CDR3 sequence: CASSFAVRGKTGNTIYF. The CDR3, as DNA: TGTGCCAGCAGCTTCGCCGTCCGGGGTAAAACTGGAAACACCATATATTTT. The full variable domain, its missing parts supplied by reference TRBV7-6 and TRBJ1-3, is GAGVSQSPRYKVTKRGQDVALRCDPISGHVSLYWYRQALGQGPEFLTYFNYEAQQDKSGLPNDRFSAERPEGSISTLTIQRTEQRDSAMYRCASSFAVRGKTGNTIYFGEGSWLTVV.

Here the CDR3 reads CASSSSGGPYYGYTF. For the CDR3, the DNA is TGTGCCAGCAGCTCCTCAGGGGGCCCGTACTATGGCTACACCTTC. This chain uses TRBV9 with TRBJ1-2, with 8 positions matching TRBD1. This CDR3 is built from 15 residues. V lost 4 bases, J lost 3 bases, and 8 bases stayed unmatched. CDR1 SGDLS and CDR2 YYNGEE come from the germline V gene.

The gene calls are TRBV27 and TRBJ2-7; 7 nucleotides agree with TRBD2. This CDR3 comprises 16 residues. The germline V gene has CDR1 MNHEY and CDR2 SMNVEV (reference sequence). V lost 3 bases, J lost 5 bases, and 13 bases stayed unmatched. CDR3 nucleotide sequence: TGTGCCAGCAGTTTTCGAAAGACTAGCACCGTCCACGAGCAGTACTTC. The encoded protein is CASSFRKTSTVHEQYF.

The gene calls are TRBV27 and TRBJ2-1; 8 nucleotides align to TRBD2. V gave up 4 bases and J gave up 9 bases; unmatched junction bases: 8. The CDR3 spans 14 residues. Germline V lookup: CDR1 MNHEY, CDR2 SMNVEV (reference sequence). CDR3 nucleotides: TGTGCCAGCAGTTCCCCCCGGACTAGCATTGAGCAGTTCTTC. Its protein product is CASSSPRTSIEQFF.

The rearrangement links TRBV29-1 to TRBJ2-2; 11 positions agree with TRBD1. The CDR3 length is 14 residues. V dropped 5 bases and J dropped 6; count of bases not matched to a gene: 5. Germline V gene sequence: CDR1 SQVTM, CDR2 ANQGSEA. CDR3 residues: CSVIRDRGAGELFF. The CDR3 DNA is TGCAGCGTTATTAGGGACAGGGGGGCCGGGGAGCTGTTTTTT.

The gene calls are TRBV6-1 and TRBJ1-2, with no clear D. Germline CDR1 reads MNHNS; CDR2 reads SASEGT. Trimming left V 3 bases short and J 10 bases short, with 15 bases between. The CDR3 sequence is 13 residues long. The CDR3 loop is CASSEVVRSDYTF. The CDR3 DNA is TGTGCCAGCAGTGAGGTGGTCAGAAGTGACTACACCTTC.

V usage is TRBV6-5 and J usage is TRBJ1-2; D is possibly TRBD1 (5 bases). The germline V gene encodes CDR1 MNHEY and CDR2 SVGAGI. With 5 bases removed from V and 4 bases from J, the gap between germline ends came to 11 bases. The CDR3 runs to 13 residues. The CDR3 nucleotides read TGTGCCAGCAGTCCACGGACAAGCTATGGCTACACCTTC. The encoded protein is CASSPRTSYGYTF.

This rearrangement joins TRBV28 to TRBJ1-4; TRBD1 matches at 7 bases. The CDR3 has 13 residues. Germline loops: CDR1 MDHEN, CDR2 SYDVKM. The V segment lost 11 bases and the J segment 5 bases; nucleotides outside the gene matches: 8. CDR3 protein: CACRDRKNEKLFF. Written as DNA, the CDR3 is TGTGCCTGCCGGGACAGAAAAAATGAAAAACTGTTTTTT.

This sequence joins TRBV19 and TRBJ1-4, with D hard to call. This CDR3 has 14 amino acids. Trimming shortened V by 1 base and J by 5 bases, and 8 bases separated the two germline ends. CDR1 and CDR2 (germline): LNHDA, SQIVND (reference sequence). CDR3 in amino acids: CASSIGRINEKLFF. CDR3 coding DNA: TGTGCCAGTAGTATAGGCCGGATAAATGAAAAACTGTTTTTT.

V is TRBV28 and J is TRBJ1-4, with 8 positions matching TRBD1. From germline, CDR1 is MDHEN and CDR2 SYDVKM. This CDR3 has 16 residues. V lost 5 bases, J lost 3 bases, and 8 bases stayed unmatched. CDR3 in DNA: TGTGCCAGCAGTAAGGACAGGGCGCCAGCTAATGAAAAACTGTTTTTT. Its translation is CASSKDRAPANEKLFF.

The chain employs TRBV5-1 and TRBJ1-5; TRBD1 aligns across 8 bases. CDR3 size: 15 residues. Germline V gives CDR1 SGHRS, CDR2 YFSETQ. V trimming: 4 bases; J trimming: 3 bases; junction bases outside the gene matches: 6. The CDR3 loop is CASSPGQANNQPQHF. The CDR3 nucleotides are TGCGCCAGCAGCCCGGGACAGGCTAACAATCAGCCCCAGCATTTT. The full variable domain, completed using reference TRBV5-1 and TRBJ1-5, is KAGVTQTPRYLIKTRGQQVTLSCSPISGHRSVSWYQQTPGQGLQFLFEYFSETQRNKGNFPGRFSGRQFSNSRSEMNVSTLELGDSALYLCASSPGQANNQPQHFGDGTRLSIL.

The genes are TRBV5-4 and TRBJ1-2, with TRBD1 identical over 10 bases. Germline CDR1 reads SGHNT; CDR2 reads YYREEE (reference sequence). The CDR3 is made up of 13 amino acids. Losses at the gene ends were 2 bases for V and 8 bases for J; bases not matched to a gene: 3. The CDR3 sequence is CASSFRDRGGYTF. For the CDR3, the DNA is TGTGCCAGCAGCTTCCGGGACAGGGGCGGCTACACCTTC.